This T cell receptor (beta chain) was documented in a study of CD8+ T cells in alopecia areata. Whole-study results and caveats: Clonality in lesional scalp, especially alopecia totalis/universalis, exceeded that of normal scalp. Sequencing of scalp tissue also captures the resident alphabeta T cells of normal skin.

cDNA reverse transcribed from extracted RNA served as the sequencing template. Assay: immunoSEQ multiplex PCR; the TCRdb copy retains only in-frame clones and omits some. The table includes 200,000 or so clones, 57% detected once. V lost 1 base and J lost 4, with 10 bases in between. The CDR3 loop spans 13 amino acids. Per germline, CDR1 GTSNPN and CDR2 SVGIG (reference sequence). In regard to this clone: The antigen remains unidentified.

The specimen comprised CD4+ T cells sorted from blood, sampled at week 0. This chain joins TRBV30 and TRBJ2-5, with D perhaps matching TRBD1 or TRBD2 (6 bases each). The source is a human donor with alopecia areata. In DNA, the CDR3 is TGTGCCTGGAGTGGCAGGGGAGGAGAGACCCAGTACTTC. This translates into CAWSGRGGETQYF.